This TCR beta chain emerged from a study of cytomegalovirus exposure and HLA in healthy donors. In regard to this clone: Its antigen is currently unknown.

Study-wide results and caveats: One later analysis reportedly identified an Asian-associated ancestry cluster that showed fewer N-insertions than the approximately 710-donor mean. Reported results showed that the classifier diagnosed cytomegalovirus status with high specificity and sensitivity.

Both 60 Vbeta primers and 13 Jbeta primers went into the PCR. Sequencing used immunoSEQ multiplex PCR; TCRdb keeps in-frame clones, though not all of them. This sample's clone table lists approximately 170,000 clones. The V gene end was trimmed by 10 bases and the J gene end by 5 bases; junction bases not matched to a gene: 11. Germline loops: CDR1 SEHNR, CDR2 FQNEAQ (reference sequence). CDR3 length: 14 amino acids. The sample taken for sequencing was PBMCs. The chain uses TRBV7-9 and TRBJ2-5; 9 nucleotides match TRBD2. This receptor was taken from a young woman in good health and CMV-seropositive. In DNA, the CDR3 is TGTGCCATCGCTGGCGGGGGGGGCGTTGAGACCCAGTACTTC. Protein sequence: CAIAGGGGVETQYF. Supplemented by reference TRBV7-9 and TRBJ2-5, the full variable domain reads DTGVSQNPRHKITKRGQNVTFRCDPISEHNRLYWYRQTLGQGPEFLTYFQNEAQLEKSRLLSDRFSAERPKGSFSTLEIQRTEQGDSAMYLCAIAGGGGVETQYFGPGTRLLVL.